A single sample is the source of the 23 T cell receptor beta chains below, sequenced in a study of identical twins. Using its own MiXCR run on the 5' RACE reads, TCRdb lists one record per CDR3 protein. The data show fewer than 500,000 distinct CDR3 sequences, more than 13% seen once. These data also featured in a second study, about yellow fever vaccine responses in identical twins.

Sequenced material: CD4+ T cells sorted from blood. The receptors here all came from a woman younger than 30 in good health.

V and J are TRBV20-1 and TRBJ2-3; D gene uncertain. Germline V gene sequence: CDR1 DFQATT, CDR2 SNEGSKA (reference sequence). The CDR3 extends over 11 amino acids. The CDR3 is CSCEARDTQYF. The CDR3 DNA is TGCAGCTGTGAGGCCAGGGATACGCAGTATTTT.

This clonotype has more than one count but fewer than ten. This chain connects TRBV7-9 to TRBJ1-2; weak D call: TRBD1 (5 bases). CDR3 length equals 12 residues. In germline, CDR1 is SEHNR, CDR2 FQNEAQ (reference sequence). The V end was cut by 5 bases, the J end by 7 bases, with 11 bases between. CDR3 nucleotide sequence: TGTGCCAGCAGCGTCAGGGTTGGTGGCTACACCTTC. As protein: CASSVRVGGYTF.

The chain uses TRBV20-1 and TRBJ2-7; D uncertain. Per germline, CDR1 DFQATT and CDR2 SNEGSKA (reference sequence). Trimming cost V 0 bases and J 2 bases, with 11 bases left between them. CDR3 size: 14 residues. CDR3 sequence reads: CSARDWLSAYEQYF. The CDR3 coding sequence is TGCAGTGCTAGAGATTGGCTTTCAGCCTACGAGCAGTACTTC.

There are a few counts of this clonotype. V is TRBV27 and J is TRBJ1-6; possibly TRBD1 for D (5 bases). The ends were cut back, 5 bases at V and 5 bases at J, with 7 bases in the middle. Germline V gene sequence: CDR1 MNHEY, CDR2 SMNVEV (reference sequence). This CDR3 has 13 amino acids. CDR3 bases: TGTGCCAGCAGTAGGGGAGATAATTCACCCCTCCACTTT. Residues: CASSRGDNSPLHF.

This chain connects TRBV29-1 to TRBJ2-6; 8 nucleotides align to TRBD1. In germline, CDR1 is SQVTM, CDR2 ANQGSEA. V gave up 6 bases and J gave up 1 base; unmatched junction bases: 8. The CDR3 covers 16 residues. The CDR3 DNA reads TGCAGCGTGGACAGGGTGGAGGGGTCTGGGGCCAACGTCCTGACTTTC. Residues: CSVDRVEGSGANVLTF.

This chain links TRBV2 with TRBJ2-5; D may be TRBD2 (6 bases). The CDR3 has 15 residues. Between the trimmed V and J ends, which lost 4 bases and 4 bases, there was a span of 16 bases. Germline CDR1 SNHLY, CDR2 FYNNEI. CDR3 DNA sequence: TGTGCCAGCAGTGGAAATATCGGGACTGTAGAGACCCAGTACTTC. Residues: CASSGNIGTVETQYF.

The sample holds a few counts of this clonotype. The V call is TRBV4-3, the J call TRBJ2-7; D remains unclear. CDR1 is LGHNA and CDR2 is YSLEER in the germline V gene. The CDR3 is 13 residues long. The V gene lost 0 bases and the J gene lost 6 bases, with 9 bases spanning the gap. CDR3 nucleotide sequence: TGCGCCAGCAGCCAAGATACCTTCCTCGAGCAGTACTTC. It is translated as CASSQDTFLEQYF.

This clonotype has just a few counts. The chain combines TRBV29-1 with TRBJ2-1, with 10 bases that match TRBD2. This CDR3 contains 15 residues. Germline V gene data show CDR1 as SQVTM and CDR2 as ANQGSEA. Trimming cost V 2 bases and J 3 bases; bases outside gene matches: 4. The CDR3: CSVEKRGGVYNEQFF. The CDR3 nucleotides read TGCAGCGTTGAAAAGCGGGGGGGAGTCTACAATGAGCAGTTCTTC.

This clonotype was counted many times. The chain recombines TRBV9 with TRBJ2-2, with a possible D match to TRBD1 (6 bases). CDR1 and CDR2 from the germline V gene are SGDLS and YYNGEE. Trimming shortened V by 7 bases and J by 4 bases, and 20 bases separated the two germline ends. The CDR3 sequence is 16 residues long. CDR3 region: CASASPQGWSTGELFF. Written as DNA, the CDR3 is TGTGCCAGCGCTAGTCCCCAGGGGTGGAGCACCGGGGAGCTGTTTTTT. The full variable domain, its missing parts supplied by reference TRBV9 and TRBJ2-2, is DSGVTQTPKHLITATGQRVTLRCSPRSGDLSVYWYQQSLDQGLQFLIQYYNGEERAKGNILERFSAQQFPDLHSELNLSSLELGDSALYFCASASPQGWSTGELFFGEGSRLTVL.

The chain recombines TRBV4-3 with TRBJ2-6, with a possible D match to TRBD1 (6 bases). The CDR3 contains 19 residues. V was clipped by 2 bases and J by 3 bases, with 20 bases between them. Germline loops: CDR1 LGHNA, CDR2 YSLEER. This CDR3 reads CASSQQKSTGLVGANVLTF. The CDR3, as DNA: TGCGCCAGCAGCCAACAAAAATCGACAGGACTCGTTGGGGCCAACGTCCTGACTTTC.

This clonotype was picked up many times. The rearrangement joins TRBV29-1 to TRBJ2-4, with D maybe TRBD2 (6 bases). V lost 7 bases and J 6 bases, leaving 10 bases between the germline ends. The CDR3 runs 11 residues. Germline V gene sequence: CDR1 SQVTM, CDR2 ANQGSEA. As DNA, the CDR3 is TGCAGCGGCGGGACCGCAAACATTCAGTACTTC. Amino acid sequence: CSGGTANIQYF.

The V and J genes are TRBV5-4 and TRBJ2-7; 7 bases are a match to TRBD1. The CDR3 contains 15 residues. Germline CDR1 is SGHNT and CDR2 is YYREEE (reference sequence). V lost 0 bases and J lost 2; bases outside the gene matches: 5. The CDR3, as DNA: TGTGCCAGCAGCTTGGGTACAGGGGCCCCCTACGAGCAGTACTTC. It translates to CASSLGTGAPYEQYF.

In its sample, this clonotype was seen many times. This rearrangement joins TRBV12-3 or TRBV12-4 to TRBJ1-2; D call uncertain. CDR3 length equals 13 residues. V lost 3 bases, J lost 5 bases, and 10 bases lay in between. This CDR3 is CASSLREGYGYTF. In DNA form, the CDR3 reads TGTGCCAGCAGTTTGAGGGAAGGGTATGGCTACACCTTC.

The sample holds many counts of this clonotype. Here the CDR3 reads CSASYGSRNNEQFF. The CDR3 DNA reads as TGCAGTGCTAGTTACGGGAGCCGTAATAATGAGCAGTTCTTC. V usage is TRBV20-1 and J usage is TRBJ2-1; possibly TRBD2 for D (6 bases). Germline V CDR1 and CDR2: DFQATT, SNEGSKA (reference sequence). Trimming took off 3 bases at V and 7 bases at J, with 16 bases between the two ends. This CDR3 has 14 amino acids.

This clonotype was detected only a few times. The CDR3 DNA follows: TGTGCCAGCAGCTTCCGCGATGCCAAAAACATTCAGTACTTC. This encodes CASSFRDAKNIQYF. This chain joins TRBV7-9 and TRBJ2-4, with D uncertain. Germline V CDR1 and CDR2: SEHNR, FQNEAQ (reference sequence). The CDR3 is 14 residues long. V lost 3 bases and J lost 1, with 7 bases in between.

At least ten counts were recorded for this clonotype. This sequence joins TRBV7-2 and TRBJ2-3; D perhaps matches TRBD2 (6 bases). The germline V gene encodes CDR1 SGHTA and CDR2 FQGNSA. The CDR3 consists of 15 residues. The ends were cut back, 0 bases at V and 1 base at J, with 8 bases in the middle. The CDR3 spells CASSLARGGTDTQYF. The CDR3 DNA reads as TGTGCCAGCAGCTTAGCACGCGGGGGCACAGATACGCAGTATTTT.

This clonotype has just a few counts. The chain has TRBV7-9 and TRBJ1-5; D remains unclear. The V gene's germline CDR1 is SEHNR and CDR2 FQNEAQ (reference sequence). This CDR3 is 14 amino acids long. Trimming took 5 bases from V and 6 from J, leaving 14 bases between them. The CDR3 sequence: CASSAGPGGQPQHF. CDR3 nucleotide sequence: TGTGCCAGCAGCGCCGGCCCAGGCGGTCAGCCCCAGCATTTT.

This clonotype came up a few times. V usage is TRBV20-1 and J usage is TRBJ2-7, with TRBD2 identical over 13 bases. In germline, CDR1 is DFQATT, CDR2 SNEGSKA (reference sequence). The CDR3 spans 14 residues. J lost 4 bases, V lost 4 bases, and 4 bases had no gene match. This chain's CDR3 is CSANPTSGGYEQYF. As DNA, the CDR3 is TGCAGTGCTAACCCGACTAGCGGGGGGTACGAGCAGTACTTC.

The rearrangement joins TRBV7-9 to TRBJ2-5, with 7 bases fitting TRBD2. J gave up 1 base and V 1 base, and 3 bases lay outside the gene matches. The V gene's germline CDR1 is SEHNR and CDR2 FQNEAQ (reference sequence). The CDR3 is made up of 15 amino acids. CDR3 amino acids: CASSLVLAAQETQYF. For the CDR3, the DNA is TGTGCCAGCAGCTTAGTTCTAGCGGCCCAAGAGACCCAGTACTTC.

This clonotype was counted ten times or more. J is TRBJ2-5 and V is TRBV29-1, with 9 bases matching TRBD1. The CDR3 is 13 amino acids. Losses at the gene ends were 6 bases for V and 2 bases for J; bases not matched to a gene: 4. From germline, CDR1 is SQVTM and CDR2 ANQGSEA. The CDR3 nucleotides are TGCAGCGTCCCAGGACAGGGGCAAGAGACCCAGTACTTC. Its translation: CSVPGQGQETQYF.

The chain joins TRBV27 to TRBJ2-5; the D gene is possibly TRBD2 (5 bases). The CDR3 loop spans 15 amino acids. The germline V and J ends were trimmed by 2 bases and 6 bases, with 16 bases remaining between them. The germline CDR1 and CDR2 sequences are MNHEY and SMNVEV (reference sequence). CDR3 bases: TGTGCCAGCAGTTTACCCTTTCGGACTGTGAAGACCCAGTACTTC. Its translation: CASSLPFRTVKTQYF.

This clonotype was detected many times. The V and J genes are TRBV27 and TRBJ2-3, with TRBD2 matching over 12 bases. Germline V gene lookup returns CDR1 MNHEY and CDR2 SMNVEV (reference sequence). The J segment lost 3 bases and the V segment lost 3 bases, leaving 1 base of the junction unmatched. The CDR3 length is 15 residues. Here the CDR3 DNA reads TGTGCCAGCAGTTTGACTAGCGGGAGAACAGATACGCAGTATTTT. Protein sequence: CASSLTSGRTDTQYF.

The gene calls are TRBV12-3 or TRBV12-4 and TRBJ2-2; the match to TRBD2 covers 11 bases. Trimming took 7 bases from V and 2 from J; bases not matched to a gene: 9. This CDR3 is 17 amino acids long. Here the CDR3 DNA reads TGTGCCAGCACTCTCGTTCGACTAGCGGGAAACACCGGGGAGCTGTTTTTT. Its protein is CASTLVRLAGNTGELFF.